The 27 T cell receptor beta chains below all came from one sample that was sequenced in a study of T cell responses to AZD1222 COVID-19 vaccine. Using immunoSEQ multiplex PCR, the repertoire was profiled, and TCRdb retains in-frame clones only, with some absent. The repertoire has approximately 100,000 clones, about 87% of them found once; the top ten carry 12%. Sequenced material: peripheral blood, taken on day 0 of AZD1222 vaccination. These receptors came from an adult in good health.

This rearrangement joins TRBV5-4 to TRBJ2-1; 9 bases match TRBD2. This CDR3 comprises 20 residues. Germline trimming cut 2 bases from V and 5 bases from J; bases unmatched to any gene: 20. Germline V CDR1 and CDR2: SGHNT, YYREEE (reference sequence). CDR3 sequence: CASSFPQVRGRRTSDNEQFF. CDR3 nucleotide sequence: TGTGCCAGCAGCTTCCCTCAGGTGCGGGGGCGGAGGACTAGCGACAATGAGCAGTTCTTC.

The J gene is TRBJ2-1, the V gene TRBV6-1; D is possibly TRBD1 (6 bases). The CDR3 sequence is 15 residues long. V lost 1 base and J 1 base, leaving 8 bases between the germline ends. Germline V gene sequence: CDR1 MNHNS, CDR2 SASEGT. CDR3 bases: TGTGCCAGCAGTGAAGGCACAGGGTCCTACAATGAGCAGTTCTTC. Residues: CASSEGTGSYNEQFF.

This clone was counted only a few times. This rearrangement joins TRBV7-9 to TRBJ2-2; D may match TRBD1 or TRBD2 (5 bases each). The germline CDR1 and CDR2 sequences are SEHNR and FQNEAQ (reference sequence). The CDR3 loop spans 14 amino acids. Trimming left V 4 bases short and J 3 bases short, with 9 bases between. CDR3 residues: CASSWGRDTGELFF. The CDR3 coding sequence is TGTGCCAGCAGCTGGGGACGGGACACCGGGGAGCTGTTTTTT. Full variable domain (rest looked up from reference TRBV7-9 and TRBJ2-2): DTGVSQNPRHKITKRGQNVTFRCDPISEHNRLYWYRQTLGQGPEFLTYFQNEAQLEKSRLLSDRFSAERPKGSFSTLEIQRTEQGDSAMYLCASSWGRDTGELFFGEGSRLTVL.

The gene calls are TRBV28 and TRBJ1-2; tentatively, D is TRBD1 (6 bases). Per the germline V gene, CDR1 is MDHEN and CDR2 is SYDVKM. This CDR3 contains 16 residues. V was shortened by 5 bases and J by 0 bases, with 16 bases between the two germline ends. The CDR3 sequence is CASSTSPGHPNYGYTF. DNA of the CDR3: TGTGCCAGCAGTACCTCCCCGGGACACCCTAACTATGGCTACACCTTC.

The J gene is TRBJ1-1, the V gene TRBV7-9, with D tentatively TRBD1 (5 bases). This CDR3 spans 13 amino acids. V lost 1 base and J 11 bases, leaving 14 bases between the germline ends. CDR1 is SEHNR, CDR2 FQNEAQ, per germline (reference sequence). CDR3 region: CASSLDAGDQAFF. In DNA form, the CDR3 reads TGTGCCAGCAGCTTAGATGCCGGGGACCAGGCTTTCTTT.

This clone has a handful of counts. The rearrangement uses TRBV28 and TRBJ1-1; no definite D call. V was cut by 6 bases and J by 6 bases, with 14 bases left in between. The CDR3 is 13 residues long. The germline CDR1 and CDR2 sequences are MDHEN and SYDVKM. CDR3 nucleotides: TGTGCCAGCAGAAGGGCCCTTCTCGCTGAAGCTTTCTTT. Translation gives CASRRALLAEAFF.

The genes are TRBV2 and TRBJ1-2; 7 nucleotides match TRBD1. J was trimmed by 2 bases and V by 6 bases; bases with no gene match: 3. The CDR3 extends over 13 amino acids. The germline gives CDR1 SNHLY, CDR2 FYNNEI. The CDR3 protein is CASRSQGNYGYTF. As DNA, the CDR3 is TGTGCCAGCAGGTCACAGGGGAACTATGGCTACACCTTC.

The CDR3 DNA is TGTGCCAGCAGGACGACGGACAGGGGGCAAGGTGGCTACACCTTC. The encoded protein is CASRTTDRGQGGYTF. The chain couples TRBV6-5 to TRBJ1-2, with 11 positions matching TRBD1. Germline CDR1 reads MNHEY; CDR2 reads SVGAGI. V lost 6 bases, J lost 7 bases, and 10 bases stayed unmatched. The CDR3 totals 15 residues.

The genes are TRBV18 and TRBJ2-5; D is possibly TRBD1 (5 bases). The CDR3 has 14 amino acids. V shed 4 bases and J shed 4 bases, with 13 bases lying between them. Germline V gives CDR1 KGHSH, CDR2 LQKENI. CDR3 region: CASSRQSLRETQYF. CDR3 nucleotides: TGTGCCAGCTCACGACAGAGTTTACGAGAGACCCAGTACTTC.

V is TRBV7-2 and J is TRBJ2-3; possible D gene TRBD2, 5 bases. CDR1 SGHTA and CDR2 FQGNSA come from the germline V gene. The CDR3 runs 13 residues. Trimming pared 3 bases from V and 2 bases from J, leaving 6 bases between. CDR3 protein: CASSLTITDTQYF. Written as DNA, the CDR3 is TGTGCCAGCAGCTTGACTATCACAGATACGCAGTATTTT.

This clone appeared a few times. The chain is built from TRBV6-4 and TRBJ2-2; D might be TRBD1 (6 bases). Between the trimmed V and J ends, which lost 5 bases and 4 bases, there was a span of 8 bases. Germline V gene sequence: CDR1 MRHNA, CDR2 SNTAGT. The CDR3 contains 13 residues. For the CDR3, the DNA is TGTGCCAGCAGTCCCAGGGGCACCGGGGAGCTGTTTTTT. It encodes CASSPRGTGELFF.

The rearrangement links TRBV28 to TRBJ1-4; unclear D gene. The germline V gene encodes CDR1 MDHEN and CDR2 SYDVKM. The CDR3 covers 12 residues. Trimming took 8 bases from V and 6 from J, leaving 10 bases between them. CDR3 loop: CASGFLYEKLFF. The CDR3 nucleotides are TGTGCCAGCGGATTCTTATATGAAAAACTGTTTTTT.

CDR3 DNA: TGTGCCAGCAGTTACACGTCGGGAAACACCATATATTTT. It translates to CASSYTSGNTIYF. The chain is built from TRBV6-5 and TRBJ1-3; D is uncertain. The CDR3 covers 13 residues. Germline values: CDR1 MNHEY, CDR2 SVGAGI. Trimming removed 2 bases from V and 4 bases from J, with 6 bases in between.

The gene calls are TRBV14 and TRBJ2-2; TRBD1 is a possible D gene (5 bases). CDR1 is SGHDN, CDR2 FVKESK, per germline. CDR3 size: 16 residues. Trimming took off 4 bases at V and 2 bases at J, with 14 bases between the two ends. The CDR3 region has the DNA TGTGCCAGCAGCCCCTTGGGGCAGGGTAACACCGGGGAGCTGTTTTTT. Its translation is CASSPLGQGNTGELFF.

The chain carries TRBV28 and TRBJ1-1; TRBD1 matches 7 bases. V was pared by 3 bases and J by 0 bases, with 13 bases of the junction left unmatched. Germline V CDR1 and CDR2: MDHEN, SYDVKM. The CDR3 has 18 residues. The CDR3 spells CASSLALTGATVNTEAFF. CDR3 coding DNA: TGTGCCAGCAGTTTGGCCCTTACAGGGGCAACGGTGAACACTGAAGCTTTCTTT.

The chain joins TRBV7-2 to TRBJ2-7; no clear D. The V gene lost 1 base and the J gene lost 2 bases, with 3 bases spanning the gap. The germline CDR1 and CDR2 sequences are SGHTA and FQGNSA. There are 12 residues in the CDR3. The CDR3 sequence: CASSLVPYEQYF. CDR3 nucleotide sequence: TGTGCCAGCAGCTTAGTCCCCTACGAGCAGTACTTC.

V usage is TRBV25-1 and J usage is TRBJ2-2, with D hard to call. This CDR3 region has 12 residues. Germline CDR1 MGHDK, CDR2 SYGVNS. Trimming shortened V by 7 bases and J by 6 bases, and 9 bases separated the two germline ends. The CDR3 bases are TGTGCCAGCATGGCCGGGTCCGGGGAGCTGTTTTTT. Encoded protein: CASMAGSGELFF.

The chain combines TRBV28 with TRBJ2-5; TRBD2 matches 11 bases. This CDR3 spans 15 amino acids. The V gene's germline CDR1 is MDHEN and CDR2 SYDVKM. Germline trimming cut 3 bases from V and 4 bases from J; bases unmatched to any gene: 4. DNA for the CDR3: TGTGCCAGCAGTTTTCTACTAGCGGGAGTAGAGACCCAGTACTTC. Encoded protein: CASSFLLAGVETQYF.

The CDR3 sequence is CASSSTSLAGAYNEQFF. The DNA for the CDR3 is TGTGCCAGCAGCTCAACATCCCTAGCGGGTGCTTACAATGAGCAGTTCTTC. The chain has TRBV7-9 and TRBJ2-1, with TRBD2 matching 8 bases. This CDR3 comprises 17 residues. Germline assignment: CDR1 SEHNR and CDR2 FQNEAQ (reference sequence). V lost 4 bases, J lost 4 bases, and 12 bases stayed unmatched.

This sequence joins TRBV15 and TRBJ1-1; D is undetermined. This CDR3 is built from 18 residues. In germline, CDR1 is LNHNV, CDR2 YYDKDF (reference sequence). V lost 1 base and J 5 bases, leaving 23 bases between the germline ends. CDR3 sequence: CATSRVAWLPFSDTEAFF. The CDR3 DNA is TGTGCCACCAGCAGAGTTGCATGGTTGCCATTCTCCGATACTGAAGCTTTCTTT. Filled out from reference TRBV15 and TRBJ1-1, the complete variable domain reads DAMVIQNPRYQVTQFGKPVTLSCSQTLNHNVMYWYQQKSSQAPKLLFHYYDKDFNNEADTPDNFQSRRPNTSFCFLDIRSPGLGDTAMYLCATSRVAWLPFSDTEAFFGQGTRLTVV.

Only one count was recorded for this clone. The J gene is TRBJ2-7, the V gene TRBV5-1, with 7 bases matching TRBD2. From germline, CDR1 is SGHRS and CDR2 YFSETQ. Trimming took 1 base from V and 8 from J; bases not matched to a gene: 12. CDR3 length equals 15 residues. DNA for the CDR3: TGCGCCAGCAGCTTGCAAGCGGGGACCGAGAACCAGCAGTACTTC. Residues: CASSLQAGTENQQYF.

The CDR3 protein is CASSLKTGVNEKLFF. CDR3 DNA sequence: TGTGCCAGCAGCTTAAAAACAGGGGTGAATGAAAAACTGTTTTTT. V and J are TRBV28 and TRBJ1-4; 7 bases are shared with TRBD1. CDR3 length equals 15 residues. Trimming cost V 6 bases and J 5 bases; bases outside gene matches: 9. CDR1 is MDHEN, CDR2 SYDVKM, per germline.

This chain links TRBV24-1 with TRBJ2-3; D gene unclear. V lost 3 bases and J 1 base, leaving 13 bases between the germline ends. In germline, CDR1 is KGHDR, CDR2 SFDVKD. This CDR3 is built from 16 residues. For the CDR3, the DNA is TGTGCCACCAGTGATCCCTCGCTGGGTGGCACAGATACGCAGTATTTT. Amino acid sequence: CATSDPSLGGTDTQYF.

The rearrangement uses TRBV2 and TRBJ2-3; 13 bases map to TRBD2. The CDR3 spans 16 residues. V was clipped by 6 bases and J by 5 bases; unmatched bases: 8. Germline V gene data show CDR1 as SNHLY and CDR2 as FYNNEI. The CDR3: CASSRRLAGGGDTQYF. CDR3 DNA: TGTGCCAGCAGCCGAAGACTAGCGGGAGGTGGAGATACGCAGTATTTT.

This clone was detected a few times. This chain's CDR3 is CATSRDLVGQYEQYF. The CDR3 DNA reads as TGTGCCACCAGCAGAGATCTGGTGGGGCAATACGAGCAGTACTTC. The chain uses TRBV15 and TRBJ2-7; weak D call: TRBD1 (5 bases). Trimming removed 0 bases at V and 4 bases at J, with 13 bases between. The CDR3 length is 15 residues. CDR1 is LNHNV and CDR2 is YYDKDF in the germline V gene (reference sequence).

The chain carries TRBV19 and TRBJ2-6; D assignment may be TRBD1 or TRBD2 (6 bases each). Trimming shortened V by 4 bases and J by 0 bases, and 16 bases separated the two germline ends. Germline V gene data show CDR1 as LNHDA and CDR2 as SQIVND (reference sequence). The CDR3 loop spans 18 amino acids. The CDR3 here is CASSTQQGLGSGANVLTF. Here the CDR3 DNA reads TGTGCCAGTAGTACTCAACAGGGACTCGGCTCTGGGGCCAACGTCCTGACTTTC. The full variable domain, its missing parts supplied by reference TRBV19 and TRBJ2-6, is DGGITQSPKYLFRKEGQNVTLSCEQNLNHDAMYWYRQDPGQGLRLIYYSQIVNDFQKGDIAEGYSVSREKKESFPLTVTSAQKNPTAFYLCASSTQQGLGSGANVLTFGAGSRLTVL.

Here the CDR3 reads CATQQGGVGETQYF. CDR3 nucleotides: TGTGCCACCCAACAGGGGGGTGTAGGAGAGACCCAGTACTTC. The rearrangement links TRBV25-1 to TRBJ2-5; TRBD1 matches 8 bases. Germline trimming cut 10 bases from V and 4 bases from J; bases unmatched to any gene: 11. The germline gives CDR1 MGHDK, CDR2 SYGVNS. The CDR3 consists of 14 residues.